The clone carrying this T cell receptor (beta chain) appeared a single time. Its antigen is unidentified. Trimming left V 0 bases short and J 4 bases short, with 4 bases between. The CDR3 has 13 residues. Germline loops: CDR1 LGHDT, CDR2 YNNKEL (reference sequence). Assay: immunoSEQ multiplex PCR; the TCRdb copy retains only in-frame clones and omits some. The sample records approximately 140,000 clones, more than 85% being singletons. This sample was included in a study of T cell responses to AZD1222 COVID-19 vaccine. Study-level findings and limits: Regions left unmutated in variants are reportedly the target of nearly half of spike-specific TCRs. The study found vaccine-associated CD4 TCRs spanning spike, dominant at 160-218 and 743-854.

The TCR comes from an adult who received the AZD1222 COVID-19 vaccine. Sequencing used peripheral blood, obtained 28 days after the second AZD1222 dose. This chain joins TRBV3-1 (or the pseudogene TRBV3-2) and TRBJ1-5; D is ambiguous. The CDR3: CASSQDLNQPQHF. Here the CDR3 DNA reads TGTGCCAGCAGCCAAGATCTGAATCAGCCCCAGCATTTT.